One and the same sample provided the 10 T cell receptor beta chains below, sequenced in a study of blood T cell repertoires in COVID-19. Produced via immunoSEQ multiplex PCR; TCRdb's table is partial and in-frame only. The repertoire has about 360,000 clones, more than 85% of them found once; the top ten carry over 2.5%. The material sequenced was peripheral blood. These receptors originate from a human donor in a cohort sampled during active COVID-19.

The rearrangement links TRBV5-6 to TRBJ1-4; 10 bases align to TRBD1. The CDR3 has 15 amino acids. V shed 4 bases and J 7 bases; nucleotides not matched to a gene: 7. The germline CDR1 and CDR2 sequences are SGHDT and YYEEEE. As DNA, the CDR3 is TGTGCCAGCAGCATACGACAGGGGGCTGGTGAAAAACTGTTTTTT. Encoded protein: CASSIRQGAGEKLFF.

This clone was seen only once. J is TRBJ1-3 and V is TRBV7-8; D unresolved. Germline lookup yields CDR1 SGHVS and CDR2 FQNEAQ. Trimming cost V 1 base and J 1 base, with 8 bases left between them. This CDR3 is built from 15 residues. CDR3 loop: CASSLGRFSGNTIYF. The CDR3 DNA reads TGTGCCAGCAGCTTAGGGAGGTTTTCTGGAAACACCATATATTTT. The full variable domain, rest sourced from reference TRBV7-8 and TRBJ1-3, is GAGVSQSPRYKVAKRGQDVALRCDPISGHVSLFWYQQALGQGPEFLTYFQNEAQLDKSGLPSDRFFAERPEGSVSTLKIQRTQQEDSAVYLCASSLGRFSGNTIYFGEGSWLTVV.

The rearrangement links TRBV9 to TRBJ1-2; 9 bases fit TRBD1. V dropped 4 bases and J dropped 3; count of bases not matched to a gene: 1. CDR3 length: 13 amino acids. Germline V gene data show CDR1 as SGDLS and CDR2 as YYNGEE. CDR3 DNA sequence: TGTGCCAGCAGCCGGGACAGGGACTATGGCTACACCTTC. Translating gives CASSRDRDYGYTF.

The chain recombines TRBV27 with TRBJ2-1; TRBD1 matches at 9 bases. V dropped 2 bases and J dropped 5; count of bases not matched to a gene: 10. This CDR3 has 17 residues. Per germline, CDR1 MNHEY and CDR2 SMNVEV (reference sequence). The CDR3 DNA is TGTGCCAGCAGTTTAGCACCAAGGACAGGGGTGGACAATGAGCAGTTCTTC. This codes for CASSLAPRTGVDNEQFF.

This clone was detected only once. The rearrangement uses TRBV4-2 and TRBJ2-5; possibly TRBD1 for D (6 bases). Trimming left V 1 base short and J 1 base short, with 10 bases between. The CDR3 totals 15 residues. Germline loops: CDR1 LGHNA, CDR2 YNFKEQ. The chain's CDR3 is CASSQGVRGQETQYF. The CDR3 bases are TGTGCCAGCAGCCAAGGGGTCAGGGGCCAAGAGACCCAGTACTTC.

The table lists this clone with a few counts. This sequence joins TRBV6-1 and TRBJ1-5, with 7 bases matching TRBD1. This CDR3 has 14 residues. Germline assignment: CDR1 MNHNS and CDR2 SASEGT. The junction had 6 bases not matched to a gene; V was cut back by 3 bases and J by 7 bases. The CDR3 coding sequence is TGTGCCAGCAGTGACGGGACAGAACAACAGCCCCAGCATTTT. Its translation: CASSDGTEQQPQHF.

The J gene is TRBJ2-2, the V gene TRBV5-6, with 13 bases lining up with TRBD2. Losses at the gene ends were 7 bases for V and 5 bases for J; bases not matched to a gene: 8. The CDR3 extends over 16 amino acids. CDR1 is SGHDT, CDR2 YYEEEE, per germline. CDR3 coding DNA: TGTGCCAGCGCGTTACTAGCGGGGGGGCTGACCGGGGAGCTGTTTTTT. Its protein is CASALLAGGLTGELFF.

The chain carries TRBV11-3 and TRBJ2-1; no definite D call. The V and J ends lost 1 base and 7 bases respectively, with 5 bases between them. Germline V gene sequence: CDR1 SGHNT, CDR2 YENEEA. The CDR3 extends over 12 amino acids. The CDR3 protein is CASSLARNEQFF. In DNA form, the CDR3 reads TGTGCCAGCAGCTTAGCGAGAAATGAGCAGTTCTTC.

This chain uses TRBV9 with TRBJ1-4, with 8 nucleotides matching TRBD1. Germline CDR1 SGDLS, CDR2 YYNGEE. The CDR3 covers 16 residues. V was pared by 4 bases and J by 4 bases, with 9 bases of the junction left unmatched. Here the CDR3 reads CASSPRTGRSNEKLFF. The CDR3 DNA sequence: TGTGCCAGCAGCCCGCGGACAGGGCGGAGTAATGAAAAACTGTTTTTT.

The chain carries TRBV9 and TRBJ2-5, with D uncertain. The germline V and J ends were trimmed by 3 bases and 5 bases, with 5 bases remaining between them. This CDR3 has 11 amino acids. Looked up from germline, CDR1 is SGDLS and CDR2 is YYNGEE. CDR3 region: CASSAGETQYF. CDR3 nucleotide sequence: TGTGCCAGCAGCGCCGGGGAGACCCAGTACTTC.